The T cell receptor beta chain under discussion was sequenced for a study of cytomegalovirus exposure and HLA in healthy donors. Overall study results and limits: For TCR beta chains, V- and J-gene trimming was later linked to a missense DCLRE1C variant. Reports indicate that TCR beta sequences accurately predicted the HLA-A and HLA-B alleles of most subjects. The classifier was said to identify cytomegalovirus status with high specificity and sensitivity.

Concerning this clone: Its cognate antigen is unknown.

Germline CDR1 is SQVTM and CDR2 is ANQGSEA. The CDR3 loop spans 14 amino acids. V dropped 3 bases and J dropped 4; count of bases not matched to a gene: 4. In the PCR, 60 Vbeta and 13 Jbeta primers were used. Repertoires were generated with immunoSEQ multiplex PCR, while TCRdb's copy carries only in-frame clones and drops some. The record lists some 110,000 clones, of which the ten most abundant hold roughly 2.7%. Sequenced: PBMCs. The chain combines TRBV29-1 with TRBJ2-1; the match to TRBD2 covers 9 bases. The sequence derives from a man aged 25-45 years in good health and CMV-seronegative. The CDR3 sequence is CSVDSSGKYNEQFF. CDR3 nucleotide sequence: TGCAGCGTTGATTCTAGCGGGAAGTACAATGAGCAGTTCTTC.